These 23 T cell receptor beta chains share one sample of origin, sequenced in a study of T-cell memory formation after mild COVID-19. TCRdb re-analysed the 5' RACE reads in MiXCR, keeping a single row per CDR3 protein. The table includes about 350,000 distinct CDR3 sequences, approximately 27% detected once. Sequencing input: PBMCs or a T cell subset sorted from them (not recorded which). The receptors originated from an adult woman who had mild COVID-19 (a few samples of this study predate the infection). Cell type and time point are not known.

The chain employs TRBV4-1 and TRBJ2-7; a weak D match, TRBD1 (7 bases). CDR1 and CDR2 (germline): MGHRA, YSYEKL. The ends were cut back, 1 base at V and 3 bases at J, with 19 bases in the middle. This CDR3 is 17 amino acids long. CDR3 residues: CASSQGSAGGLLYEQYF. In nucleotides, the CDR3 is TGCGCCAGCAGCCAAGGTTCAGCAGGGGGGCTCCTCTACGAGCAGTACTTC.

This clonotype showed up just once. The chain is built from TRBV6-5 and TRBJ1-4; D remains unclear. The CDR3 has 17 residues. Trimming took 2 bases from V and 6 from J, leaving 19 bases between them. Germline V gene sequence: CDR1 MNHEY, CDR2 SVGAGI. The CDR3 spells CASSYVGIRRGDEKLFF. The CDR3 DNA is TGTGCCAGCAGTTACGTTGGCATCCGTCGGGGAGATGAAAAACTGTTTTTT.

The genes are TRBV9 and TRBJ1-4, with D perhaps matching TRBD1 (5 bases). CDR3 size: 17 residues. The germline V and J ends were trimmed by 0 bases and 4 bases, with 16 bases remaining between them. Germline CDR1 and CDR2: SGDLS and YYNGEE. CDR3 region: CASSVGPPFDSNEKLFF. CDR3 nucleotide sequence: TGTGCCAGCAGCGTAGGCCCTCCATTTGACAGTAATGAAAAACTGTTTTTT.

This clonotype was seen a handful of times. The chain has TRBV12-3 or TRBV12-4 and TRBJ2-7, with 12 positions matching TRBD1. Losses at the gene ends were 3 bases for V and 5 bases for J; bases not matched to a gene: 2. The CDR3 contains 14 residues. CDR3 sequence reads: CASSFGTGGNEQYF. The CDR3, as DNA: TGTGCCAGCAGTTTTGGGACAGGGGGCAACGAGCAGTACTTC.

The chain employs TRBV7-9 and TRBJ2-7; no clear D gene. The germline V and J ends were trimmed by 3 bases and 3 bases, with 12 bases remaining between them. This CDR3 has 14 residues. Germline V lookup: CDR1 SEHNR, CDR2 FQNEAQ (reference sequence). The CDR3 protein is CASSFAEVSYEQYF. CDR3 bases: TGTGCCAGCAGCTTCGCTGAGGTGAGCTACGAGCAGTACTTC.

The chain couples TRBV3-1 to TRBJ2-7; no clear D gene. Germline V lookup: CDR1 LGHDT, CDR2 YNNKEL (reference sequence). The V and J ends lost 2 bases and 0 bases respectively, with 14 bases between them. The CDR3 has 16 residues. The CDR3 bases are TGTGCCAGCAGCCAACTCGACACGACTCACTCCTACGAGCAGTACTTC. Amino acid sequence: CASSQLDTTHSYEQYF.

The chain recombines TRBV4-2 with TRBJ1-4; maybe TRBD1 (5 bases). CDR1 and CDR2 from the germline V gene are LGHNA and YNFKEQ. The ends were cut back, 0 bases at V and 2 bases at J, with 13 bases in the middle. The length of the CDR3 is 17 residues. CDR3: CASSQEEGALTNEKLFF. As DNA, the CDR3 is TGTGCCAGCAGCCAAGAAGAAGGGGCACTGACTAATGAAAAACTGTTTTTT.

This rearrangement joins TRBV3-1 to TRBJ2-1, with a tentative D call TRBD2 (6 bases). With 6 bases removed from V and 7 bases from J, the gap between germline ends came to 19 bases. CDR3 size: 15 residues. In germline, CDR1 is LGHDT, CDR2 YNNKEL (reference sequence). This chain's CDR3 is CASRHNGLARNEQFF. Here the CDR3 DNA reads TGTGCCAGCAGGCATAACGGGCTAGCGAGGAATGAGCAGTTCTTC.

The chain combines TRBV15 with TRBJ2-7; no firm D call. Germline V lookup: CDR1 LNHNV, CDR2 YYDKDF (reference sequence). This CDR3 region has 15 residues. Trimming removed 3 bases at V and 1 base at J, with 13 bases between. DNA for the CDR3: TGTGCCACCAGCAGCTCACTTACACGATCCTACGAGCAGTACTTC. Translating it yields CATSSSLTRSYEQYF.

The genes are TRBV6-6 and TRBJ1-5; no firm D call. The CDR3 spans 11 residues. Germline V gene sequence: CDR1 MNHNY, CDR2 SVGAGI (reference sequence). Deletions cut 5 bases from V and 9 bases from J, with 8 bases between. The CDR3 here is CASSQPGPQHF. CDR3 bases: TGTGCCAGCAGTCAACCCGGGCCCCAGCATTTT.

The chain combines TRBV6-2 or TRBV6-3 with TRBJ2-5, with D maybe TRBD2 (5 bases). V was clipped by 0 bases and J by 2 bases, with 13 bases between them. The CDR3 is made up of 16 amino acids. The V gene's germline CDR1 is MNHEY and CDR2 SVGEGT. The CDR3 DNA reads TGTGCCAGCAGTTACTCGATTTCGAGGAGGCAAGAGACCCAGTACTTC. It specifies CASSYSISRRQETQYF.

This rearrangement joins TRBV12-3 or TRBV12-4 to TRBJ1-5, with D unclear. The V end lost 5 bases, the J end lost 7 bases, and 15 bases lay between the germline ends. There are 14 residues in the CDR3. Here the CDR3 DNA reads TGTGCCAGCAGTATCTCGAGGGTTCGGCAGCCCCAGCATTTT. Amino acid sequence: CASSISRVRQPQHF.

This clonotype was observed at least ten times. This chain joins TRBV2 and TRBJ2-7, with D hard to call. Germline assignment: CDR1 SNHLY and CDR2 FYNNEI. The V gene lost 7 bases and the J gene lost 2 bases, with 9 bases spanning the gap. There are 12 residues in the CDR3. The CDR3, as DNA: TGTGCCAGCACCTTACTTACCTACGAGCAGTACTTC. It codes for CASTLLTYEQYF. Filled out from reference TRBV2 and TRBJ2-7, the complete variable domain reads EPEVTQTPSHQVTQMGQEVILRCVPISNHLYFYWYRQILGQKVEFLVSFYNNEISEKSEIFDDQFSVERPDGSNFTLKIRSTKLEDSAMYFCASTLLTYEQYFGPGTRLTVT.

The V call is TRBV5-5, the J call TRBJ2-7; D is unclear. Germline values: CDR1 SGHKS, CDR2 YYEKEE (reference sequence). Trimming stripped 4 bases from V and 7 bases from J, with 15 bases between. The length of the CDR3 is 13 residues. CDR3 residues: CASSPPTLNEQYF. The CDR3 nucleotides read TGTGCCAGCAGCCCGCCCACGCTGAATGAGCAGTACTTC.

The rearrangement links TRBV5-1 to TRBJ2-3, with TRBD2 identical over 9 bases. With 4 bases clipped from V and 3 bases from J, the junction kept 6 bases outside the gene matches. Germline V gives CDR1 SGHRS, CDR2 YFSETQ. The CDR3 totals 15 residues. CDR3 in amino acids: CASSPRGGRTDTQYF. The CDR3 nucleotides read TGCGCCAGCAGCCCGCGGGGGGGCCGAACAGATACGCAGTATTTT.

This sequence joins TRBV20-1 and TRBJ1-2, with unresolved D. Germline CDR1 DFQATT, CDR2 SNEGSKA (reference sequence). CDR3 length: 12 residues. V was cut by 4 bases and J by 1 base, with 7 bases left in between. In nucleotides, the CDR3 is TGCAGTGCTAACCTAAATAACTATGGCTACACCTTC. It specifies CSANLNNYGYTF.

This clonotype has a handful of counts. V usage is TRBV18 and J usage is TRBJ2-4; 7 positions agree with TRBD2. V shed 6 bases, J shed 1 base, and the junction held 9 bases outside the gene matches. The germline V gene has CDR1 KGHSH and CDR2 LQKENI. This CDR3 region has 16 residues. The CDR3, as DNA: TGTGCCAGCTCTCCCAGCGGGGAGACTGCCAAAAACATTCAGTACTTC. Its protein is CASSPSGETAKNIQYF.

The chain couples TRBV12-3 or TRBV12-4 to TRBJ2-1; D gene uncertain. Trimming left V 6 bases short and J 0 bases short, with 12 bases between. The CDR3 totals 15 residues. CDR3 coding DNA: TGTGCCAGCAGCTCTTTTCCTAGCTCCTACAATGAGCAGTTCTTC. Translated, it gives CASSSFPSSYNEQFF.

J is TRBJ1-1 and V is TRBV7-2; TRBD1 matches at 7 bases. Germline V gene sequence: CDR1 SGHTA, CDR2 FQGNSA. Unmatched junction bases numbered 3, after V lost 1 base and J lost 1 base. This CDR3 is built from 15 residues. The CDR3 reads CASSLDGTANTEAFF. For the CDR3, the DNA is TGTGCCAGCAGCTTAGATGGGACAGCGAACACTGAAGCTTTCTTT.

This clonotype was detected a few times. V usage is TRBV24-1 and J usage is TRBJ1-2; possibly TRBD1 for D (5 bases). Looked up from germline, CDR1 is KGHDR and CDR2 is SFDVKD. CDR3 length: 14 residues. V lost 4 bases and J lost 4, with 12 bases in between. DNA for the CDR3: TGTGCCACCAGTGACCGAGGGGCGGCCTATGGCTACACCTTC. Amino acid sequence: CATSDRGAAYGYTF.

V and J are TRBV2 and TRBJ1-3; 8 nucleotides match TRBD1. This CDR3 region has 15 residues. Germline CDR1 SNHLY, CDR2 FYNNEI. V trimming: 5 bases; J trimming: 0 bases; junction bases outside the gene matches: 3. The CDR3 sequence: CASSSDRDSGNTIYF. CDR3 DNA: TGTGCCAGCAGTTCGGACAGGGACTCTGGAAACACCATATATTTT. Combining the CDR3 with reference TRBV2 and TRBJ1-3 gives the whole variable domain EPEVTQTPSHQVTQMGQEVILRCVPISNHLYFYWYRQILGQKVEFLVSFYNNEISEKSEIFDDQFSVERPDGSNFTLKIRSTKLEDSAMYFCASSSDRDSGNTIYFGEGSWLTVV.

The genes are TRBV5-1 and TRBJ2-3, with D possibly being TRBD2 (6 bases). There are 14 residues in the CDR3. The germline gives CDR1 SGHRS, CDR2 YFSETQ. Trimming removed 4 bases from V and 2 bases from J, with 11 bases in between. CDR3 sequence reads: CASSGGLPTDTQYF. Written as DNA, the CDR3 is TGCGCCAGCAGCGGGGGACTCCCCACAGATACGCAGTATTTT.

This clonotype was counted between two and nine times. V gene TRBV12-3 or TRBV12-4 combines with J gene TRBJ2-1, with D possibly being TRBD2 (6 bases). V lost 8 bases, J lost 3 bases, and 11 bases lay in between. The CDR3 runs 13 residues. For the CDR3, the DNA is TGTGCCAGCCTGGCGGGGCTCTACAATGAGCAGTTCTTC. It encodes CASLAGLYNEQFF.